This T cell receptor (beta chain) was observed in a study of early T cells in non-severe SARS-CoV-2 infection. This CDR3 is 15 amino acids long. With 0 bases removed from V and 5 bases from J, the gap between germline ends came to 12 bases. Germline CDR1 SGDLS, CDR2 YYNGEE. One entry per CDR3 protein, called by TCRdb with MiXCR from the 5' RACE reads. The sample contains more than 60,000 distinct CDR3 sequences, about 12% of which appear only once. The chain uses TRBV9 and TRBJ1-5, with D tentatively TRBD1 (5 bases). The receptor's source is an adult who was a healthcare worker with PCR-confirmed SARS-CoV-2 infection or an uninfected control (not recorded which). The donor label of this sample is uncertain. The material sequenced was whole blood, taken at baseline. The CDR3: CASSVAGEEDQPQHF. CDR3 nucleotides: TGTGCCAGCAGCGTAGCGGGGGAAGAGGATCAGCCCCAGCATTTT.